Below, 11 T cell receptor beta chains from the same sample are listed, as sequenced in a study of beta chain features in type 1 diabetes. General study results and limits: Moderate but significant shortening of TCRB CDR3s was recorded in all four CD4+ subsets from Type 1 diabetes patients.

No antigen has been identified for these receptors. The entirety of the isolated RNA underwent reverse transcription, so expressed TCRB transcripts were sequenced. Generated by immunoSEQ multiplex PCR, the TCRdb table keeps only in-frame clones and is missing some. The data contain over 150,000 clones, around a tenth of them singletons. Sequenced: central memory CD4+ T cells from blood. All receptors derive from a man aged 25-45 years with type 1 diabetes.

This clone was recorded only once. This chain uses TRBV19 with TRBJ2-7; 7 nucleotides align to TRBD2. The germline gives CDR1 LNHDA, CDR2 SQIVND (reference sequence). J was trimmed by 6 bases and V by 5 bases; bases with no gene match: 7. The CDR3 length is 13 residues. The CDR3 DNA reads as TGTGCCAGTAGTCCTAGGACTAGTCGCGAGCAGTACTTC. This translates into CASSPRTSREQYF. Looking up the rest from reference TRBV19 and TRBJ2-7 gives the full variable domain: DGGITQSPKYLFRKEGQNVTLSCEQNLNHDAMYWYRQDPGQGLRLIYYSQIVNDFQKGDIAEGYSVSREKKESFPLTVTSAQKNPTAFYLCASSPRTSREQYFGPGTRLTVT.

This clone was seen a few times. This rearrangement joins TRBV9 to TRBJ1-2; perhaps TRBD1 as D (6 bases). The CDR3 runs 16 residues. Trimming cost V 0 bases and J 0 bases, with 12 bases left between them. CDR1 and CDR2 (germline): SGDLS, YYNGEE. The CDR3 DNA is TGTGCCAGCAGCGTAGATGGGGACAATACTAACTATGGCTACACCTTC. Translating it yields CASSVDGDNTNYGYTF.

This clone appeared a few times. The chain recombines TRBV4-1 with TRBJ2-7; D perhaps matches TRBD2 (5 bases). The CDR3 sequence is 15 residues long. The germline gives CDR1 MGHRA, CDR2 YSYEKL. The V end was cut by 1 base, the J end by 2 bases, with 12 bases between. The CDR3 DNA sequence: TGCGCCAGCAGCCAAGCGCCCGGGATTACCTACGAGCAGTACTTC. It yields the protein CASSQAPGITYEQYF.

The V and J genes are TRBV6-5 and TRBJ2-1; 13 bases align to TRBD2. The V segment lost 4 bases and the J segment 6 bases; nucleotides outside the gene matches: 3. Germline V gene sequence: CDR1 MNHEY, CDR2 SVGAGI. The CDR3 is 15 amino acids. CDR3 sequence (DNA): TGTGCCAGCAGTTCCTGGACTAGCGGGAGCAATGAGCAGTTCTTC. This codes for CASSSWTSGSNEQFF.

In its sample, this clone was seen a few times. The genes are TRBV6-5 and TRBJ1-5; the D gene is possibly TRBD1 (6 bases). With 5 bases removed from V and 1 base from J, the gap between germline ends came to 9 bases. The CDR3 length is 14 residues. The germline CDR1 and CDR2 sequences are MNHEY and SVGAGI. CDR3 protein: CASSRDISNQPQHF. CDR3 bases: TGTGCCAGCAGTAGGGACATCAGCAATCAGCCCCAGCATTTT.

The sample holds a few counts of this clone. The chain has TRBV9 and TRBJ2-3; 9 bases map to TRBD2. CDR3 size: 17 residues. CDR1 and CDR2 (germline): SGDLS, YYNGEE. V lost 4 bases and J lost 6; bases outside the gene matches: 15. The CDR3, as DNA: TGTGCCAGCAGCCCCGTCGGAATAGCGGGAGATCTCGATACGCAGTATTTT. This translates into CASSPVGIAGDLDTQYF.

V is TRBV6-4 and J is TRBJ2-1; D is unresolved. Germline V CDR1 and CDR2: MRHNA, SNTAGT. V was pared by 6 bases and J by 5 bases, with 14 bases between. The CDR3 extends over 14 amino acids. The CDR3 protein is CASSAYSIHNEQFF. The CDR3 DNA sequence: TGTGCCAGCAGCGCGTATTCGATTCACAATGAGCAGTTCTTC.

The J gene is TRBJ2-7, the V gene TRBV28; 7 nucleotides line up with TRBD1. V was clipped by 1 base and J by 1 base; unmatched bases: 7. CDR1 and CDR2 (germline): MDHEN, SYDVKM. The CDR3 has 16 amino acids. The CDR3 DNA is TGTGCCAGCAGTTTATCGACAGGGACCCTATCCTACGAGCAGTACTTC. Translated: CASSLSTGTLSYEQYF.

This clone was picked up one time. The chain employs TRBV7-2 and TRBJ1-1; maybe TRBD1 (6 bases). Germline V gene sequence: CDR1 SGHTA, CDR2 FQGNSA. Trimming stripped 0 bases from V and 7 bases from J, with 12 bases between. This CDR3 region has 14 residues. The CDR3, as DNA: TGTGCCAGCAGCTTAGCGTCGCAAGGGGGTGAAGCTTTCTTT. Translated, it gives CASSLASQGGEAFF. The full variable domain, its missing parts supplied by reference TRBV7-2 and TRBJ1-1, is GAGVSQSPSNKVTEKGKDVELRCDPISGHTALYWYRQSLGQGLEFLIYFQGNSAPDKSGLPSDRFSAERTGGSVSTLTIQRTQQEDSAVYLCASSLASQGGEAFFGQGTRLTVV.

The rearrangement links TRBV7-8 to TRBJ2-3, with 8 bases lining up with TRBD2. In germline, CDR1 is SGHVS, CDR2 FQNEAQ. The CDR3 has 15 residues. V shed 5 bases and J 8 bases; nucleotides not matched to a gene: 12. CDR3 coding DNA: TGTGCCAGCAGCCCGAGGACTAGCCGCGACGCTACGCAGTATTTT. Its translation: CASSPRTSRDATQYF.

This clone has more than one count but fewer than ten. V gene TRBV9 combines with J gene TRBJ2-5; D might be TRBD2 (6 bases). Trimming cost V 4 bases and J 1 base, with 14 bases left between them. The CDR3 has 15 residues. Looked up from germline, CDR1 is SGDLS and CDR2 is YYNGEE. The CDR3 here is CASSPLEGFQETQYF. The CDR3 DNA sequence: TGTGCCAGCAGCCCACTGGAGGGGTTCCAAGAGACCCAGTACTTC.